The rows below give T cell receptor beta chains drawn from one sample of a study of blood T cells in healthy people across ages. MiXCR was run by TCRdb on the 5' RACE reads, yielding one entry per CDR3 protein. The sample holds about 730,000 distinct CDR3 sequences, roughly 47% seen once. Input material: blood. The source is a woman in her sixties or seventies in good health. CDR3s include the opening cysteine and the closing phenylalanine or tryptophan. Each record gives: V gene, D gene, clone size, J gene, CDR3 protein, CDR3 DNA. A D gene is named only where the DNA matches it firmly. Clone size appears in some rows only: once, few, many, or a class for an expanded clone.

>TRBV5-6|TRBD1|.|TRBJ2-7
CASSVVGQGAYEQYF
TGTGCCAGCAGCGTAGTAGGACAGGGGGCCTACGAGCAGTACTTC
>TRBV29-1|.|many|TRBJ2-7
CSVGSSFYEQYF
TGCAGCGTTGGGTCGTCCTTCTACGAGCAGTACTTC
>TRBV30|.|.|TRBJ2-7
CAWSVQSSSYEQYF
TGTGCCTGGAGTGTACAATCCAGCTCCTACGAGCAGTACTTC
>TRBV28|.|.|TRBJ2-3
CASSFARYDADTQYF
TGTGCCAGCAGTTTCGCACGGTATGACGCAGATACGCAGTATTTT
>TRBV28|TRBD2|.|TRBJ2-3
CASTEGMGGNPTDTQYF
TGTGCCAGCACCGAAGGAATGGGGGGGAACCCCACAGATACGCAGTATTTT
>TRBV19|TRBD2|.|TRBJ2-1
CASTEAGGGIDEQFF
TGTGCCAGTACCGAAGCGGGAGGGGGTATTGATGAGCAGTTCTTC
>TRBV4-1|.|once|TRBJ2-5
CASSQDLGGQETQYF
TGCGCCAGCAGCCAAGATTTAGGGGGCCAAGAGACCCAGTACTTC
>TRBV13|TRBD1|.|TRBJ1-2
CASSRTGPNYGYTF
TGTGCCAGCAGCCGGACAGGTCCTAACTATGGCTACACCTTC
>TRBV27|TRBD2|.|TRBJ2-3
CASSFYRAGDGTDTRYF
TGTGCCAGCAGTTTTTACCGGGCGGGAGATGGCACAGATACGCGGTATTTT
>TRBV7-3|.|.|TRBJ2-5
CASSPDFGGTQYF
TGTGCCAGCAGCCCTGACTTTGGCGGGACCCAGTACTTC
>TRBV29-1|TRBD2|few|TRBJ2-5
CSVEIGTSGRGTQYF
TGCAGCGTTGAAATCGGGACTAGCGGGAGAGGGACCCAGTACTTC
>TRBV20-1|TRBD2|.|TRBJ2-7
CSAVAPLAGTLAEQYF
TGCAGTGCTGTGGCCCCCCTAGCGGGAACCCTGGCCGAGCAGTACTTC
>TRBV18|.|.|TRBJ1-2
CASSPLGGLGYGYTF
TGTGCCAGCTCACCCCTCGGGGGGCTTGGCTATGGCTACACCTTC
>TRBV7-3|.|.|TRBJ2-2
CASTPKQGRNTGELFF
TGTGCCAGCACCCCCAAACAGGGCCGGAACACCGGGGAGCTGTTTTTT
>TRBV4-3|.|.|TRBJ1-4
CASSQDESHNEKLFF
TGCGCCAGCAGCCAAGATGAGAGCCACAATGAAAAACTGTTTTTT
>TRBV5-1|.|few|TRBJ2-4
CASSLLPPGDLKNIQYF
TGCGCCAGCAGCTTGTTGCCCCCCGGGGACCTCAAAAACATTCAGTACTTC
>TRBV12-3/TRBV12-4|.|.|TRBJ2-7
CASTGLILNEQYF
TGTGCCAGCACCGGACTCATTCTTAATGAGCAGTACTTC
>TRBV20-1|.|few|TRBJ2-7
CSASGGYHSYEQYF
TGCAGTGCTAGCGGCGGGTACCACTCCTACGAGCAGTACTTC
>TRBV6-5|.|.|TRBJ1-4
CASSYATATSEKLFF
TGTGCCAGCAGTTACGCGACGGCTACTAGTGAAAAACTGTTTTTT
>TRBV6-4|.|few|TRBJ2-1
CASSEAVGNLNEQFF
TGTGCCAGCAGTGAAGCGGTCGGCAACCTCAATGAGCAGTTCTTC
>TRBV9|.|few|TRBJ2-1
CASSAVLGLEQFF
TGTGCCAGCAGCGCCGTGCTGGGGCTCGAGCAGTTCTTC
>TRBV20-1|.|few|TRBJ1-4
CSARAGFGKLFF
TGCAGTGCTCGAGCGGGATTTGGAAAACTGTTTTTT
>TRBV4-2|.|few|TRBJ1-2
CASSQVYSGAHPEGYGYTF
TGTGCCAGCAGCCAAGTGTATTCCGGCGCCCACCCCGAGGGTTATGGCTACACCTTC
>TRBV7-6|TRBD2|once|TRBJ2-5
CASSRLAGPAGETQYF
TGTGCCAGCAGCCGACTAGCGGGTCCGGCCGGGGAGACCCAGTACTTC
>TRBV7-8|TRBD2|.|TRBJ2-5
CASSSRTSGETQYF
TGTGCCAGCAGCTCCCGGACTAGCGGAGAGACCCAGTACTTC
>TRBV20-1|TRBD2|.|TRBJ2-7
CSAGGTSGAYEQYF
TGCAGTGCTGGGGGGACTAGCGGTGCCTACGAGCAGTACTTC
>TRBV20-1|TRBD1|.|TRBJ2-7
CSARGTGTDSSYEQYF
TGCAGTGCTAGGGGGACAGGGACCGACAGCTCCTACGAGCAGTACTTC
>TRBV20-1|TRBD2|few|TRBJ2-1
CSALGLAGNEQFF
TGCAGTGCTCTTGGACTAGCTGGAAATGAGCAGTTCTTC
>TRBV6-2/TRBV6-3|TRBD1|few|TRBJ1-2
CASSYSYQGADGYTF
TGTGCCAGCAGTTACTCCTATCAGGGGGCTGATGGCTACACCTTC
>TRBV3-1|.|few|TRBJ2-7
CASSRQPGRNSYEQYF
TGTGCCAGCAGCCGCCAACCGGGACGGAACTCCTACGAGCAGTACTTC
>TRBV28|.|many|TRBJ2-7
CASSLLGDTKTYEQYF
TGTGCCAGCAGTTTATTAGGGGACACTAAAACCTACGAGCAGTACTTC
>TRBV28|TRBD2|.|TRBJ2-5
CASSLRPSGGRGTQYF
TGTGCCAGCAGTTTAAGGCCTAGCGGGGGGCGGGGGACCCAGTACTTC
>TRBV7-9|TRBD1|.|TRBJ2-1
CASSWTGSHNEQFF
TGTGCCAGCAGCTGGACAGGGTCCCACAATGAGCAGTTCTTC
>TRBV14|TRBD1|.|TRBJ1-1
CASSWPGQGFTEAFF
TGTGCCAGCAGCTGGCCGGGACAGGGGTTCACTGAAGCTTTCTTT
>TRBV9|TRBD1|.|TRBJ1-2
CASSPNPYTGGGNYGYTF
TGTGCCAGCAGCCCCAACCCCTATACAGGGGGTGGTAACTATGGCTACACCTTC
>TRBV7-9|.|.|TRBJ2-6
CASSLTPGTSFSGANVLTF
TGTGCCAGCAGCTTAACTCCCGGGACATCCTTCTCTGGGGCCAACGTCCTGACTTTC
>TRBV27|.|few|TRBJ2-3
CASSLQLSGTDTQYF
TGTGCCAGCAGTCTTCAGTTGTCAGGCACAGATACGCAGTATTTT
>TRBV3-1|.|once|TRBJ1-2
CASSRGTGTNYGYTF
TGTGCCAGCAGCCGAGGAACAGGGACTAACTATGGCTACACCTTC
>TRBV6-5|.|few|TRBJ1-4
CASSGQASGKLFF
TGTGCCAGCAGCGGCCAGGCCAGTGGGAAACTGTTTTTT
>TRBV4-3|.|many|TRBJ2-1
CASSQESADEQFF
TGCGCCAGCAGCCAAGAAAGCGCAGATGAGCAGTTCTTC
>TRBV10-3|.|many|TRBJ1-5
CAISGDSQPNQPQHF
TGTGCCATCAGTGGAGACAGCCAACCTAATCAGCCCCAGCATTTT
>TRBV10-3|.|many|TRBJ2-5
CAISESGAREKETQYF
TGTGCCATCAGTGAGTCGGGGGCCCGGGAAAAAGAGACCCAGTACTTC
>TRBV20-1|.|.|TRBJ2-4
CSARGTPEYIQYF
TGCAGTGCTAGGGGGACCCCGGAGTACATTCAGTACTTC
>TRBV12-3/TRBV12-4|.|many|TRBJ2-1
CASTLIVSNEQFF
TGTGCCAGCACCTTAATAGTGTCGAATGAGCAGTTCTTC
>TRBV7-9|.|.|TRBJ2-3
CASSRGGIDTQYF
TGTGCCAGCAGCCGGGGCGGAATAGATACGCAGTATTTT
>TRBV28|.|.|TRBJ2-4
CASSLEAGLAKNIQYF
TGTGCCAGCAGTTTAGAGGCGGGACTAGCCAAAAACATTCAGTACTTC
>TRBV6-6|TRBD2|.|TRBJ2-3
CASSYAISGGGTDTQYF
TGTGCCAGCAGTTACGCGATTAGCGGGGGGGGCACAGATACGCAGTATTTT
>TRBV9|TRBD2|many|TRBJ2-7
CASSPRLAGAYEQYF
TGTGCCAGCAGCCCAAGACTAGCGGGAGCCTACGAGCAGTACTTC
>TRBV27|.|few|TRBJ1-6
CASSLVSSYNSPLHF
TGTGCCAGCAGTTTAGTGAGCTCCTATAATTCACCCCTCCACTTT
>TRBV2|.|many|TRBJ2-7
CASLPGGYEQYF
TGTGCCAGCCTCCCCGGTGGATACGAGCAGTACTTC
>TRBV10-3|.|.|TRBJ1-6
CAISTGWDSPLHF
TGTGCCATCAGTACAGGGTGGGATTCACCCCTCCACTTT